The rows below give T cell receptor beta chains drawn from one sample of a study of T cell repertoires in cytomegalovirus infection. From the reads, TCRdb called clonotypes with MiXCR, one entry per CDR3 protein. Of 400,000 to 600,000 distinct CDR3 sequences in the sample, approximately 42% were seen once. Their target antigens are unknown. Sequences were derived from cultured PBMCs, sampled from culture after CMV antigen stimulation. Receptor source: a human donor in good health (CMV status not recorded). Some clones in this sample may be carry-over from other donors' samples. CDR3s include the opening cysteine and the closing phenylalanine or tryptophan. The order of the fields is CDR3 length, J gene, clone size, V gene, CDR3 protein. Expanded clones are given a class, and other clones once, few, many or no size at all.

CDR3 length: 13
J gene: TRBJ1-3
clone size: few
V gene: TRBV12-3/TRBV12-4
CDR3 protein: CASSLGGPNTIYF

CDR3 length: 13
J gene: TRBJ1-3
clone size: .
V gene: TRBV20-1
CDR3 protein: CSARLAGGNTIYF

CDR3 length: 13
J gene: TRBJ2-3
clone size: .
V gene: TRBV12-3/TRBV12-4
CDR3 protein: CASSPRQRDTQYF

CDR3 length: 14
J gene: TRBJ2-3
clone size: .
V gene: TRBV6-1
CDR3 protein: CASTRDRVTDTQYF

CDR3 length: 17
J gene: TRBJ2-1
clone size: .
V gene: TRBV11-2
CDR3 protein: CASSSRGIAGGMNEQFF

CDR3 length: 17
J gene: TRBJ2-7
clone size: .
V gene: TRBV7-2
CDR3 protein: CASSLAGTSGFRYEQYF

CDR3 length: 15
J gene: TRBJ2-7
clone size: .
V gene: TRBV7-9
CDR3 protein: CASSSRDRVFYEQYF

CDR3 length: 12
J gene: TRBJ1-2
clone size: few
V gene: TRBV10-3
CDR3 protein: CAISESLGGYTF

CDR3 length: 13
J gene: TRBJ2-3
clone size: .
V gene: TRBV5-1
CDR3 protein: CASSLGSVDTQYF

CDR3 length: 11
J gene: TRBJ1-2
clone size: .
V gene: TRBV12-5
CDR3 protein: CASGLDWGYTF

CDR3 length: 12
J gene: TRBJ1-1
clone size: .
V gene: TRBV7-2
CDR3 protein: CASSPEGVYAFF

CDR3 length: 15
J gene: TRBJ2-3
clone size: .
V gene: TRBV2
CDR3 protein: CATTLTRPSTDTQYF

CDR3 length: 15
J gene: TRBJ2-7
clone size: .
V gene: TRBV20-1
CDR3 protein: CSARDPTGVIYEQYF

CDR3 length: 13
J gene: TRBJ2-6
clone size: .
V gene: TRBV6-1
CDR3 protein: CAIRGSGANVLTF

CDR3 length: 15
J gene: TRBJ2-3
clone size: few
V gene: TRBV12-3/TRBV12-4
CDR3 protein: CASSPQGASWDTQYF

CDR3 length: 16
J gene: TRBJ2-1
clone size: .
V gene: TRBV14
CDR3 protein: CASSHLMGRGPNEQFF

CDR3 length: 15
J gene: TRBJ1-1
clone size: few
V gene: TRBV15
CDR3 protein: CATSPVEGLWTEAFF

CDR3 length: 16
J gene: TRBJ2-1
clone size: many
V gene: TRBV12-3/TRBV12-4
CDR3 protein: CASSLISLAGGDEQFF

CDR3 length: 13
J gene: TRBJ1-1
clone size: .
V gene: TRBV5-1
CDR3 protein: CASSLYRRDKAFF

CDR3 length: 15
J gene: TRBJ2-3
clone size: .
V gene: TRBV6-8
CDR3 protein: CASSYGGGRTDTQYF

CDR3 length: 15
J gene: TRBJ2-3
clone size: .
V gene: TRBV6-8
CDR3 protein: CASSYTLGSTDTQYF

CDR3 length: 14
J gene: TRBJ2-7
clone size: few
V gene: TRBV10-3
CDR3 protein: CAISERTGAHEQYF

CDR3 length: 16
J gene: TRBJ2-7
clone size: .
V gene: TRBV4-2
CDR3 protein: CASSQAAGGISYEQYF

CDR3 length: 16
J gene: TRBJ2-5
clone size: few
V gene: TRBV7-2
CDR3 protein: CASSSYPPHLRETQYF

CDR3 length: 12
J gene: TRBJ2-3
clone size: few
V gene: TRBV7-2
CDR3 protein: CASTPGGGTQYF

CDR3 length: 14
J gene: TRBJ2-5
clone size: .
V gene: TRBV18
CDR3 protein: CASSPYTGEETQYF

CDR3 length: 13
J gene: TRBJ2-7
clone size: .
V gene: TRBV6-1
CDR3 protein: CASSEAEPYEQYF

CDR3 length: 13
J gene: TRBJ1-2
clone size: .
V gene: TRBV12-3/TRBV12-4
CDR3 protein: CASSLGQIYGYTF

CDR3 length: 16
J gene: TRBJ1-5
clone size: few
V gene: TRBV7-8
CDR3 protein: CASSLERLPTNQPQHF